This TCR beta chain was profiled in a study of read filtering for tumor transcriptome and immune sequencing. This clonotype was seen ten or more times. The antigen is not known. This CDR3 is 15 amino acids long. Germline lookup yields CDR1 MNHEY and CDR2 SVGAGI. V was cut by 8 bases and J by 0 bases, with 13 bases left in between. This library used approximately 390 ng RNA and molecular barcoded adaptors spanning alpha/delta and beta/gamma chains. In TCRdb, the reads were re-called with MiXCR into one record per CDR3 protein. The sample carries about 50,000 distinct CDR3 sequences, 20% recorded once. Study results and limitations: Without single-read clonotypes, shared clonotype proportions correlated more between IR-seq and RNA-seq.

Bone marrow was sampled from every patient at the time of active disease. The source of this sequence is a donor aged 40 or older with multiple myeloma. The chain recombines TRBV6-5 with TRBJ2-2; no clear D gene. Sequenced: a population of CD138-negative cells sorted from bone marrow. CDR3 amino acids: CASSYELSNTGELFF. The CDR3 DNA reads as TGTGCCAGCTCCTACGAACTGTCGAACACCGGGGAGCTGTTTTTT.